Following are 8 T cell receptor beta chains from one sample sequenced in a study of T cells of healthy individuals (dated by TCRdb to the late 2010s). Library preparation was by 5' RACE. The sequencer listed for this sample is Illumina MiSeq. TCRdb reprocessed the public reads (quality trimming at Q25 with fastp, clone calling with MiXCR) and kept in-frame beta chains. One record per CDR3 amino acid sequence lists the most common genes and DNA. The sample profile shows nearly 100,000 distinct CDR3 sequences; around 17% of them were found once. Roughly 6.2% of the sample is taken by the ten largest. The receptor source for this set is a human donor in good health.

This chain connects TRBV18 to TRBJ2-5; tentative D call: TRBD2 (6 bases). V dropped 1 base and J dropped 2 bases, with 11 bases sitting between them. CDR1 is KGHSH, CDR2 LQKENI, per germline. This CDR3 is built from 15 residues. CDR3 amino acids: CASSPQEGPQETQYF. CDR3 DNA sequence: TGTGCCAGCTCACCACAGGAGGGCCCGCAAGAGACCCAGTACTTC.

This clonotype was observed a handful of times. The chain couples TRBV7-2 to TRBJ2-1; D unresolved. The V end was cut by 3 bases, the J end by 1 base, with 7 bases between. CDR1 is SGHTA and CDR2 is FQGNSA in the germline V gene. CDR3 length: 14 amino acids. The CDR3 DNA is TGTGCCAGCAGCTTTAGTGTATCCTACAATGAGCAGTTCTTC. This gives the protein CASSFSVSYNEQFF. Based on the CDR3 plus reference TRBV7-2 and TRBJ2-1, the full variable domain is GAGVSQSPSNKVTEKGKDVELRCDPISGHTALYWYRQSLGQGLEFLIYFQGNSAPDKSGLPSDRFSAERTGGSVSTLTIQRTQQEDSAVYLCASSFSVSYNEQFFGPGTRLTVL.

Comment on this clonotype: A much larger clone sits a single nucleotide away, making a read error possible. Written as DNA, the CDR3 is TGTGCCAGCAGTTCCCCCCTAGCGGGAGAGATGGATGAGCAGTTCTTC. Protein sequence: CASSSPLAGEMDEQFF. The V and J genes are TRBV28 and TRBJ2-1; 10 nucleotides align to TRBD2. In germline, CDR1 is MDHEN, CDR2 SYDVKM. With 4 bases clipped from V and 8 bases from J, the junction kept 11 bases outside the gene matches. The CDR3 has 16 residues.

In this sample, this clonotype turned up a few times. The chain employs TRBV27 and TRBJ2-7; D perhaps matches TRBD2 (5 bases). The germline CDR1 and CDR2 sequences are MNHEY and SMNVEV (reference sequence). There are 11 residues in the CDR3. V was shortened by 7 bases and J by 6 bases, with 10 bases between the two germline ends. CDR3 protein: CASKVGGEQYF. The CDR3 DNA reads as TGTGCCAGCAAGGTAGGAGGCGAGCAGTACTTC.

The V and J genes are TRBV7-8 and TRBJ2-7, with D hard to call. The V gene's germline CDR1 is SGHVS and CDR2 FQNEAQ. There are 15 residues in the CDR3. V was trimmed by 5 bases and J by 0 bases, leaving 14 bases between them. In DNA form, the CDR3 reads TGTGCCAGCAGCCCCGCGGCAGGCGTCTCCTACGAGCAGTACTTC. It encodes CASSPAAGVSYEQYF.

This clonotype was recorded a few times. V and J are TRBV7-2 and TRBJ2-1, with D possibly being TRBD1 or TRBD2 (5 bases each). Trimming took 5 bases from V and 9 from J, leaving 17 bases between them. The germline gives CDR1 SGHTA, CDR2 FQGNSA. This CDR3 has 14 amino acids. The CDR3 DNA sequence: TGTGCCAGCAGCCAGTTTTACGGTGGGGGTGAGCAGTTCTTC. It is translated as CASSQFYGGGEQFF.

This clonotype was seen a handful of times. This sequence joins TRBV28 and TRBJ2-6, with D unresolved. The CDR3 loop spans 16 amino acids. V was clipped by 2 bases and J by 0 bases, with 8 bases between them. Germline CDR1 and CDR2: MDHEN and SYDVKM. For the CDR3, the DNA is TGTGCCAGCAGTTTAGGGATGAGCTCTGGGGCCAACGTCCTGACTTTC. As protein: CASSLGMSSGANVLTF.

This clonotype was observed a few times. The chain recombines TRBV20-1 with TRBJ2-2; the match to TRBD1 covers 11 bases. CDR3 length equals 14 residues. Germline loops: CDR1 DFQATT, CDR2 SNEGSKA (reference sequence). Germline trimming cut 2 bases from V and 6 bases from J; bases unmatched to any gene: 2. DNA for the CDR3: TGCAGTGCTAGACGGGGACAGGGGGCCGGGGAGCTGTTTTTT. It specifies CSARRGQGAGELFF.